This T cell receptor beta chain is drawn from a study of shared clonotypes between healthy human individuals. Here immunoSEQ multiplex PCR was the method, and the copy in TCRdb shows in-frame clones only, minus some. The table includes around 1.6 million clones, 98% detected once. Donors were healthy HIV-negative adults without recently reported acute infections or vaccinations. The CDR3 is 14 amino acids. CDR1 SGHAT and CDR2 FQNNGV come from the germline V gene. Trimming took off 1 base at V and 2 bases at J, with 9 bases between the two ends. This receptor was identified in a young man in good health. Sequencing was carried out using naive CD4+ T cells sorted from blood. The subset is: CD45RA+ positively selected. J is TRBJ2-7 and V is TRBV11-2; the D gene is possibly TRBD1 (5 bases). The CDR3: CASSLVWTPYEQYF. CDR3 sequence (DNA): TGTGCCAGCAGCTTAGTTTGGACACCCTACGAGCAGTACTTC.